This section outlines one T cell receptor (beta chain) sequence together with its context. The antigen is undetermined. CDR1 and CDR2 from the germline V gene are DFQATT and SNEGSKA (reference sequence). V trimming: 3 bases; J trimming: 14 bases; junction bases outside the gene matches: 7. CDR3 length: 11 amino acids. This entry is derived from a study of T cells in Graves' hyperthyroidism and ophthalmopathy. As for the study in general: Pretreatment peripheral blood was obtained at initial diagnosis. Study findings and constraints: A 13 V-J signature model discriminated ophthalmopathy versus stable hyperthyroidism.

RNA transcripts gave rise to amplified TCR beta CDR3 regions. In the first-round RT-PCR of the TCR CDR3, the HTBI primer set was used. TCRdb re-derived calls from the multiplex PCR reads in MiXCR, one entry per CDR3 protein. Among around 600,000 distinct CDR3 sequences listed, 16% were seen once. Clinical Activity Scores of at least 3, NOSPECS grades of at least 4 and durations under 3 months characterized ophthalmopathy patients. The gene calls are TRBV20-1 and TRBJ1-5; 7 bases fit TRBD1. The sequenced sample was blood. The receptor was derived from a middle-aged woman with Graves' ophthalmopathy. This CDR3 reads CSASDRAVEHF. The CDR3 DNA reads TGCAGTGCTAGTGACAGGGCAGTCGAGCATTTT.